This T cell receptor beta chain was observed in a study of lymphopenia after photon versus proton radiotherapy (dated by TCRdb to the late 2010s). Some background on the complete study: The study compared the immunological effects of photon versus proton radiation therapy in patients with gastrointestinal tumors who developed high-grade lymphopenia. The study aimed to characterize how the two radiation modalities differ in their impact on the immune system. The roughly 20 patients in the cohort had gastrointestinal tumors, were treated with either photon or proton therapy, and subsequently developed lymphopenia. What the authors observed across the whole study: Across the cohort, a larger post-nadir drop in TCR diversity was inversely correlated with overall survival time among patients who died. Once the lymphocyte count had reached its nadir, the repertoires of photon-treated patients showed oligoclonal expansion, particularly of CD8+ Temra cells, and this expansion drove the decline in diversity. During treatment, patients who received photon therapy lost naive T cells and TCR diversity and gained effector/memory populations, whereas patients who received proton therapy remained relatively stable. The authors looked at the survival association only in patients who died, and they framed better survival with proton therapy as a possibility rather than a demonstrated result.

Receptor amplification or capture employed the immunoSEQ multiplex PCR assay. Alongside multiparametric flow cytometry, deep sequencing of rearranged TCR beta loci was used to profile the T cell repertoires. In its TCRdb copy, this immuneACCESS table keeps in-frame sequences only and misses some clones. Where compared with another copy, unresolved V genes explain less than half of these, and the others have no known cause. In all, the sample holds tens of thousands of clones, and 90% of those were seen once. Around 0.89% of the sample is held by the ten biggest clonotypes. On this clone: Its antigen is not yet known. Base qualities are missing; no much larger clone stands one base away.

Inclusive of the bounding cysteine and phenylalanine, the CDR3 is 13 residues long. The entry retains the CDR3 DNA only, 39 bases that are in frame from base 1. Trimming takes 2 bases from V and 11 bases from J, and the germline ends sit 13 bases apart. CDR1 MGHDK and CDR2 SYGVNS are derived from the germline V gene. This clonotype was sampled from a woman aged 50 to 60 with cholangiocarcinoma. The sequence joins TRBV25-1 to TRBJ2-1; no D segment can be confidently identified. Sample: peripheral blood, taken from a patient treated with photon-based radiotherapy. The nucleotide sequence reads as follows: TGTGCCAGCAGTGAAGCGCCAACGATGAAGCAGTTCTTC. Its amino acids are CASSEAPTMKQFF.